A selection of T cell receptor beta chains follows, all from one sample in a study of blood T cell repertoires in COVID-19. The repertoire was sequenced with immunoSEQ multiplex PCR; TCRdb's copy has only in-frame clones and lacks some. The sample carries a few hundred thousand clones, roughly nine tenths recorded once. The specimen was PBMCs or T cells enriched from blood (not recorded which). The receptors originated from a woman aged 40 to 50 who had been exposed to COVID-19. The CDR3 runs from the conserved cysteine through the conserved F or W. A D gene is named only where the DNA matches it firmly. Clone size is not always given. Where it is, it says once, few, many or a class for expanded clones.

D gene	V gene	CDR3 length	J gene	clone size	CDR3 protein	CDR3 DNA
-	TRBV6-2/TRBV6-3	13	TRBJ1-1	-	CASSYSFSTEAFF	TGTGCCAGCAGTTACTCGTTTTCGACTGAAGCTTTCTTT
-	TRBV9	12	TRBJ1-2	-	CASRAANYGYTF	TGTGCCAGCAGGGCCGCTAACTATGGCTACACCTTC
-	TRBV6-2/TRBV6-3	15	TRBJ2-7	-	CASSYSFTGKYEQYF	TGTGCCAGCAGTTACTCGTTTACAGGGAAGTACGAGCAGTACTTC
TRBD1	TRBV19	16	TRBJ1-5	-	CASSIEAGGRNQPQHF	TGTGCCAGTAGTATTGAAGCAGGGGGCCGCAATCAGCCCCAGCATTTT
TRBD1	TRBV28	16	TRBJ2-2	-	CASSERDRGNTGELFF	TGTGCCAGCAGCGAAAGGGACAGGGGGAACACCGGGGAGCTGTTTTTT
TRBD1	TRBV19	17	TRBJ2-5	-	CASSDARGTDHRGTQYF	TGTGCCAGTAGCGATGCCCGAGGGACAGACCACAGGGGGACCCAGTACTTC
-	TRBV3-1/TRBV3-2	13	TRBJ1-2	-	CASSQGVLYGYTF	TGTGCCAGCAGCCAAGGAGTACTCTATGGCTACACCTTC
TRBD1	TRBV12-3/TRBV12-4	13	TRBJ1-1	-	CASSYRGGAEAFF	TGTGCCAGCAGTTACAGGGGAGGCGCTGAAGCTTTCTTT
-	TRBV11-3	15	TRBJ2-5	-	CASSLPSGGQETQYF	TGTGCCAGCAGCTTACCCTCCGGTGGTCAAGAGACCCAGTACTTC
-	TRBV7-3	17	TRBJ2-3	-	CASSLTGRLGATDTQYF	TGTGCCAGCAGCTTAACCGGGAGACTAGGGGCAACAGATACGCAGTATTTT
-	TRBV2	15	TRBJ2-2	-	CASSEIVGGTGELFF	TGTGCCAGCAGTGAAATAGTAGGGGGCACCGGGGAGCTGTTTTTT
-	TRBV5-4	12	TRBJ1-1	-	CASSPGGVLAFF	TGTGCCAGCAGCCCTGGCGGGGTACTAGCTTTCTTT
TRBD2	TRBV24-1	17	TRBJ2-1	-	CATSDVTSGRTYNEQFF	TGTGCCACCAGTGATGTTACTAGCGGGAGGACCTACAATGAGCAGTTCTTC
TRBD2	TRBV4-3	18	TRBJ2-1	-	CASSQDSSGSSSYNEQFF	TGCGCCAGCAGCCAAGATTCTAGCGGGTCTAGCTCCTACAATGAGCAGTTCTTC
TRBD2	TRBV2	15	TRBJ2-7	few	CASKTQAGASYEQYF	TGTGCCAGCAAAACACAAGCGGGGGCCTCCTACGAGCAGTACTTC
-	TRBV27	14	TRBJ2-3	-	CASGPLVGGDTQYF	TGTGCCAGCGGACCACTAGTTGGGGGGGATACGCAGTATTTT
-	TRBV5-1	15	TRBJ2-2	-	CASSLVSVNTGELFF	TGCGCCAGCAGCTTGGTTAGTGTGAACACCGGGGAGCTGTTTTTT
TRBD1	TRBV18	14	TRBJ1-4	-	CASSRSGQGEKLFF	TGTGCCAGCTCCCGCTCGGGACAGGGCGAAAAACTGTTTTTT
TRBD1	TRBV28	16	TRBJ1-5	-	CASSSPTGQGNQPQHF	TGTGCCAGCAGTAGCCCGACAGGGCAAGGAAATCAGCCCCAGCATTTT
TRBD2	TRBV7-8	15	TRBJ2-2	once	CASSLGLANTGELFF	TGTGCCAGCAGCTTGGGACTAGCTAACACCGGGGAGCTGTTTTTT
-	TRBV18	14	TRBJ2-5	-	CASSMGPSGETQYF	TGTGCCAGCTCAATGGGCCCCTCCGGAGAGACCCAGTACTTC
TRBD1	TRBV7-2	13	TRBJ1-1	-	CASSRRDRSEAFF	TGTGCCAGCAGCCGCCGGGACAGGAGTGAAGCTTTCTTT
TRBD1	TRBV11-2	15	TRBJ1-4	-	CASSSGQAINEKLFF	TGTGCCAGCAGCTCGGGACAGGCTATTAATGAAAAACTGTTTTTT
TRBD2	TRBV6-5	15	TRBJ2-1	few	CASGGTSGRLGEQFF	TGTGCCAGCGGGGGGACTAGCGGGAGGTTGGGCGAGCAGTTCTTC
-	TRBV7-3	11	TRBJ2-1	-	CASSLGDEQFF	TGTGCCAGCAGCCTTGGAGATGAGCAGTTCTTC
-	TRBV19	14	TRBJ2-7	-	CASSQRGSSYEQYF	TGTGCCAGTAGTCAGAGGGGGAGCTCCTACGAGCAGTACTTC
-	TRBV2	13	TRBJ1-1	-	CASSEDQNTEAFF	TGTGCCAGCAGTGAAGATCAGAACACTGAAGCTTTCTTT
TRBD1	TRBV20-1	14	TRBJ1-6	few	CSASVGQGSSPLHF	TGCAGTGCTAGTGTCGGACAGGGGAGTTCACCCCTCCACTTT
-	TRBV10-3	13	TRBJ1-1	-	CAINPTGIGEAFF	TGTGCCATCAATCCCACAGGGATTGGTGAAGCTTTCTTT
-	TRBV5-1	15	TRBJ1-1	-	CASSYSPTGNTEAFF	TGCGCCAGCAGCTATTCCCCGACAGGGAACACTGAAGCTTTCTTT
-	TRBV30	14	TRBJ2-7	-	CAWNNWTTPYEQYF	TGTGCCTGGAATAATTGGACTACGCCCTACGAGCAGTACTTC
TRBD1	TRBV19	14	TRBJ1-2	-	CASSWDSIRYGYTF	TGTGCCAGTAGTTGGGACAGTATTCGCTATGGCTACACCTTC
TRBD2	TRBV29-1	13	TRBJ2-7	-	CSVEGGGIYEQYF	TGCAGCGTTGAAGGGGGGGGTATCTACGAGCAGTACTTC
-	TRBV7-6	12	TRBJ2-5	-	CASSIIQETQYF	TGTGCCAGCAGCATCATCCAAGAGACCCAGTACTTC
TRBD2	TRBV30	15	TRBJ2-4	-	CAWSAGGLAKNIQYF	TGTGCCTGGAGTGCGGGAGGGTTAGCCAAAAACATTCAGTACTTC
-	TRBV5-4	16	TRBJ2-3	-	CASSFWAGWDTDTQYF	TGTGCCAGCAGCTTTTGGGCGGGGTGGGACACAGATACGCAGTATTTT
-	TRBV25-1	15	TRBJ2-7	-	CASSEWGGVKNEQYF	TGTGCCAGCAGTGAATGGGGGGGCGTAAAGAACGAGCAGTACTTC
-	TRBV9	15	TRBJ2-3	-	CASSVTGGGTDTQYF	TGTGCCAGCAGCGTCACAGGGGGAGGGACAGATACGCAGTATTTT
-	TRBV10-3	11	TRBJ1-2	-	CAIRGGGGYTF	TGTGCCATCCGGGGGGGCGGCGGCTACACCTTC
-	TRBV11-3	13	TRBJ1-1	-	CASSSQMDTEAFF	TGTGCCAGCAGCTCCCAGATGGACACTGAAGCTTTCTTT
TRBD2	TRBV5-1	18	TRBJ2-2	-	CASSLDNSGGVNTGELFF	TGCGCCAGCAGCTTGGATAATAGCGGGGGGGTGAACACCGGGGAGCTGTTTTTT
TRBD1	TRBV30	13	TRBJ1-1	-	CAWRGTANTEAFF	TGTGCCTGGAGGGGGACAGCGAACACTGAAGCTTTCTTT
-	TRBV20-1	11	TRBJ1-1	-	CSAAVRTEAFF	TGCAGTGCGGCGGTGAGAACTGAAGCTTTCTTT
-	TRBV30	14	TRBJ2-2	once	CAWSAGLLPGELFF	TGTGCCTGGAGTGCCGGACTACTGCCCGGGGAGCTGTTTTTT
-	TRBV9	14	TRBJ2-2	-	CASSVEGVGGELFF	TGTGCCAGCAGCGTAGAAGGGGTCGGAGGGGAGCTGTTTTTT
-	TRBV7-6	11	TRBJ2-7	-	CASSLGTVLVF	TGTGCCAGCAGCTTAGGGACAGTCTTAGTCTTC
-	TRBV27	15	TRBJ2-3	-	CASKAGRRRGDTQYF	TGTGCCAGCAAAGCCGGACGTCGAAGGGGAGATACGCAGTATTTT
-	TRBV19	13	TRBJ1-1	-	CASSVTGNTEAFF	TGTGCCAGTAGTGTCACAGGGAACACTGAAGCTTTCTTT
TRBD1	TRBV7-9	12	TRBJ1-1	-	CASIVRGTEAFF	TGTGCCAGCATCGTCAGGGGGACTGAAGCTTTCTTT
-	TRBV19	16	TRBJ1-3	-	CASSPERAYSGNTIYF	TGTGCCAGTAGTCCCGAGCGGGCCTACTCTGGAAACACCATATATTTT
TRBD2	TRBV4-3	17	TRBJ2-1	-	CASSQALIREGRNEQFF	TGCGCCAGCAGCCAAGCCCTGATACGGGAGGGCCGCAATGAGCAGTTCTTC
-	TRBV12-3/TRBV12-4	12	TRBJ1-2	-	CASSLSHGGYTF	TGTGCCAGCAGTTTATCCCACGGGGGCTACACCTTC
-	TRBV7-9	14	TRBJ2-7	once	CASSSVVLAYEQYF	TGTGCCAGCAGCTCGGTGGTACTGGCCTACGAGCAGTACTTC
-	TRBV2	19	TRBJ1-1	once	CASSDSRIRAILSNTEAFF	TGTGCCAGCAGTGACTCCCGAATCAGGGCAATTCTTTCGAACACTGAAGCTTTCTTT
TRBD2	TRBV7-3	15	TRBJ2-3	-	CASSPSAGRTDTQYF	TGTGCCAGCAGCCCCTCAGCGGGACGGACAGATACGCAGTATTTT
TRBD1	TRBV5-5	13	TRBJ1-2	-	CASSLGTTGRYTF	TGTGCCAGCAGCTTGGGCACGACAGGGCGCTACACCTTC
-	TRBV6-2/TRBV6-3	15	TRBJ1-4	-	CASSYPDRNNEKLFF	TGTGCCAGCAGTTACCCCGACAGGAATAATGAAAAACTGTTTTTT